The rows below give T cell receptor beta chains drawn from one sample of a study of blood T cell repertoires in COVID-19. Generated by immunoSEQ multiplex PCR, the TCRdb table keeps only in-frame clones and is missing some. The repertoire holds about 190,000 clones, with over 80% as singletons. Sequenced input: PBMCs or T cells enriched from blood (not recorded which). The receptors stem from a woman aged 25-40 years who had been exposed to COVID-19. CDR3s include the opening cysteine and the closing phenylalanine or tryptophan. Fields, in order: clone size, D gene, V gene, J gene, CDR3 protein, CDR3 DNA. The D gene is left open where the match is weak. Part of the rows lack a size; the others show once, few, many or a class for expanded clones.

clone_size: once
d_call: TRBD2
v_call: TRBV3-1/TRBV3-2
j_call: TRBJ2-1
cdr3_aa: CASSQDPSGGHNEQFF
cdr3_nt: TGTGCCAGCAGCCAAGATCCTAGCGGGGGCCACAATGAGCAGTTCTTC

clone_size: -
d_call: TRBD1
v_call: TRBV4-1
j_call: TRBJ1-1
cdr3_aa: CASSRPPGQGVPDAFF
cdr3_nt: TGCGCCAGCAGCCGCCCGCCGGGACAGGGGGTACCGGATGCTTTCTTT

clone_size: -
d_call: -
v_call: TRBV7-6
j_call: TRBJ2-7
cdr3_aa: CASSILTETEQYF
cdr3_nt: TGTGCCAGCAGCATACTGACAGAAACCGAGCAGTACTTC

clone_size: -
d_call: TRBD1
v_call: TRBV5-6
j_call: TRBJ2-7
cdr3_aa: CASSFQVAGTGSSYEQYF
cdr3_nt: TGTGCCAGCAGCTTCCAAGTCGCCGGGACAGGGTCTTCCTACGAGCAGTACTTC

clone_size: -
d_call: -
v_call: TRBV30
j_call: TRBJ1-2
cdr3_aa: CAWKAPSGAAYGYTF
cdr3_nt: TGTGCCTGGAAAGCCCCATCTGGAGCGGCCTATGGCTACACCTTC

clone_size: -
d_call: TRBD1
v_call: TRBV7-6
j_call: TRBJ2-7
cdr3_aa: CASSSDRVRLYF
cdr3_nt: TGTGCCAGCAGCTCTGACAGGGTCCGGCTGTACTTC

clone_size: -
d_call: TRBD2
v_call: TRBV29-1
j_call: TRBJ2-1
cdr3_aa: CSVESLAGGYEQFF
cdr3_nt: TGCAGCGTTGAATCCCTAGCGGGGGGGTATGAGCAGTTCTTC

clone_size: -
d_call: -
v_call: TRBV6-5
j_call: TRBJ2-3
cdr3_aa: CASSYSGGVADTQYF
cdr3_nt: TGTGCCAGCAGTTACTCTGGCGGGGTGGCAGATACGCAGTATTTT

clone_size: -
d_call: -
v_call: TRBV4-1
j_call: TRBJ1-1
cdr3_aa: CASSQASIRNTEAFF
cdr3_nt: TGCGCCAGCAGCCAAGCCTCGATTAGGAACACTGAAGCTTTCTTT

clone_size: -
d_call: TRBD1
v_call: TRBV19
j_call: TRBJ2-2
cdr3_aa: CASSIEHGTANTGELFF
cdr3_nt: TGTGCCAGTAGTATAGAGCACGGGACAGCCAACACCGGGGAGCTGTTTTTT

clone_size: -
d_call: -
v_call: TRBV7-3
j_call: TRBJ1-1
cdr3_aa: CASSLEAGNTEAFF
cdr3_nt: TGTGCCAGCAGCTTAGAAGCAGGGAACACTGAAGCTTTCTTT

clone_size: -
d_call: -
v_call: TRBV5-4
j_call: TRBJ1-2
cdr3_aa: CASIPRSGYGYTF
cdr3_nt: TGTGCCAGCATCCCCCGCAGTGGCTATGGCTACACCTTC

clone_size: -
d_call: TRBD1
v_call: TRBV2
j_call: TRBJ1-1
cdr3_aa: CASRRTGVNTEAFF
cdr3_nt: TGTGCCAGCAGACGGACAGGGGTGAACACTGAAGCTTTCTTT

clone_size: -
d_call: -
v_call: TRBV10-3
j_call: TRBJ2-7
cdr3_aa: CAIGEDYEQYF
cdr3_nt: TGTGCCATCGGCGAGGACTACGAGCAGTACTTC

clone_size: -
d_call: TRBD1
v_call: TRBV11-1
j_call: TRBJ1-1
cdr3_aa: CASTRQGRNTEAFF
cdr3_nt: TGTGCCAGCACCAGACAGGGTCGGAACACTGAAGCTTTCTTT

clone_size: -
d_call: TRBD1
v_call: TRBV11-2
j_call: TRBJ1-2
cdr3_aa: CASRYRGSGYTF
cdr3_nt: TGTGCCAGCAGGTACAGGGGAAGCGGCTACACCTTC

clone_size: -
d_call: TRBD1
v_call: TRBV9
j_call: TRBJ1-1
cdr3_aa: CASSETGVVDTEAFF
cdr3_nt: TGTGCCAGCAGCGAGACAGGGGTGGTCGACACTGAAGCTTTCTTT

clone_size: -
d_call: -
v_call: TRBV19
j_call: TRBJ1-3
cdr3_aa: CASSIGLGNTIYF
cdr3_nt: TGTGCCAGTAGTATTGGCCTTGGAAACACCATATATTTT

clone_size: few
d_call: -
v_call: TRBV6-2/TRBV6-3
j_call: TRBJ1-6
cdr3_aa: CASSYGGGDYNSPLHF
cdr3_nt: TGTGCCAGCAGTTATGGAGGCGGGGATTATAATTCACCCCTCCACTTT

clone_size: once
d_call: -
v_call: TRBV6-2/TRBV6-3
j_call: TRBJ2-5
cdr3_aa: CASSSKLGSHQETQYF
cdr3_nt: TGTGCCAGCAGTTCAAAACTAGGATCCCATCAAGAGACCCAGTACTTC

clone_size: once
d_call: TRBD2
v_call: TRBV27
j_call: TRBJ2-4
cdr3_aa: CASRRSGGMYIQYF
cdr3_nt: TGTGCCAGCAGGAGGTCCGGGGGGATGTACATTCAGTACTTC

clone_size: once
d_call: -
v_call: TRBV4-1
j_call: TRBJ2-2
cdr3_aa: CASSQVKGSNTGELFF
cdr3_nt: TGCGCCAGCAGCCAAGTTAAGGGGTCGAACACCGGGGAGCTGTTTTTT

clone_size: -
d_call: -
v_call: TRBV10-1
j_call: TRBJ2-5
cdr3_aa: CASSETAERGETQYF
cdr3_nt: TGCGCCAGCAGTGAGACGGCGGAACGGGGGGAGACCCAGTACTTC

clone_size: -
d_call: -
v_call: TRBV18
j_call: TRBJ1-1
cdr3_aa: CASSPKLDTTEAFF
cdr3_nt: TGTGCCAGCTCACCGAAGTTAGACACTACTGAAGCTTTCTTT

clone_size: once
d_call: -
v_call: TRBV7-2
j_call: TRBJ2-2
cdr3_aa: CASSQGGRVLTGELFF
cdr3_nt: TGTGCCAGCAGCCAGGGGGGCAGGGTCCTCACCGGGGAGCTGTTTTTT

clone_size: few
d_call: TRBD1
v_call: TRBV7-8
j_call: TRBJ2-1
cdr3_aa: CASSQTDRAAYNEQFF
cdr3_nt: TGTGCCAGCAGCCAAACCGACAGGGCCGCCTACAATGAGCAGTTCTTC

clone_size: -
d_call: TRBD1
v_call: TRBV9
j_call: TRBJ1-5
cdr3_aa: CASSPGTGVNQPQHF
cdr3_nt: TGTGCCAGCAGCCCCGGGACAGGGGTAAATCAGCCCCAGCATTTT

clone_size: -
d_call: -
v_call: TRBV11-2
j_call: TRBJ2-3
cdr3_aa: CASSLDEETQYF
cdr3_nt: TGTGCCAGCAGCTTAGATGAAGAGACGCAGTATTTT

clone_size: -
d_call: -
v_call: TRBV6-2/TRBV6-3
j_call: TRBJ1-1
cdr3_aa: CASSPTSGLNAEAFF
cdr3_nt: TGTGCCAGCAGCCCCACCTCTGGGCTGAACGCTGAAGCTTTCTTT

clone_size: -
d_call: TRBD1
v_call: TRBV4-1
j_call: TRBJ1-1
cdr3_aa: CASSQGQGRTEAFF
cdr3_nt: TGCGCCAGCAGCCAAGGACAGGGTCGGACTGAAGCTTTCTTT

clone_size: few
d_call: -
v_call: TRBV5-4
j_call: TRBJ1-1
cdr3_aa: CASYLRDGTEAFF
cdr3_nt: TGTGCCAGCTATCTCAGGGATGGCACTGAAGCTTTCTTT